The 12 T cell receptor beta chains presented below share a single source sample, sequenced in a study of blood T cell repertoires in COVID-19. This table comes from immunoSEQ multiplex PCR, and its TCRdb copy is limited to in-frame clones, with some not included. In the table there are tens of thousands of clones, about 80% of which are singletons. Sequenced material: peripheral blood. The source of these receptors is a human donor in a cohort sampled during active COVID-19.

This clone has just a few counts. V usage is TRBV3-1 (or the pseudogene TRBV3-2) and J usage is TRBJ1-1, with D perhaps matching TRBD1 (5 bases). CDR1 LGHDT and CDR2 YNNKEL come from the germline V gene (reference sequence). V dropped 0 bases and J dropped 13 bases, with 6 bases sitting between them. This CDR3 has 10 amino acids. For the CDR3, the DNA is TGTGCCAGCAGCCAAGAAGGGGTTTTCTTT. This encodes CASSQEGVFF.

CDR3 nucleotides: TGCGCCAGCAGCCAAACAGGGGGTGAAGCTTTCTTT. Translation gives CASSQTGGEAFF. This chain connects TRBV4-1 to TRBJ1-1; 8 bases are a match to TRBD1. The CDR3 totals 12 residues. Losses at the gene ends were 2 bases for V and 7 bases for J; bases not matched to a gene: 0. CDR1 is MGHRA and CDR2 is YSYEKL in the germline V gene.

The chain is built from TRBV11-2 and TRBJ2-7; D gene uncertain. Germline V gene sequence: CDR1 SGHAT, CDR2 FQNNGV. V was pared by 1 base and J by 6 bases, with 10 bases between. The CDR3 has 13 residues. As DNA, the CDR3 is TGTGCCAGCAGCTTAGGTTACTCGGGCGAGCAGTACTTC. Translation gives CASSLGYSGEQYF. Combining the CDR3 with reference TRBV11-2 and TRBJ2-7 gives the whole variable domain EAGVAQSPRYKIIEKRQSVAFWCNPISGHATLYWYQQILGQGPKLLIQFQNNGVVDDSQLPKDRFSAERLKGVDSTLKIQPAKLEDSAVYLCASSLGYSGEQYFGPGTRLTVT.

The chain couples TRBV5-1 to TRBJ1-2; a possible D gene is TRBD1 (6 bases). The CDR3 totals 16 residues. Trimming pared 0 bases from V and 6 bases from J, leaving 18 bases between. The germline V gene encodes CDR1 SGHRS and CDR2 YFSETQ. CDR3: CASSLGTELGFDGYTF. The DNA of the CDR3 is TGCGCCAGCAGCTTGGGGACAGAGCTCGGTTTTGATGGCTACACCTTC.

The rearrangement joins TRBV28 to TRBJ1-5, with D tentatively TRBD1 (5 bases). V was cut by 9 bases and J by 3 bases, with 21 bases left in between. The germline V gene has CDR1 MDHEN and CDR2 SYDVKM. The CDR3 is 16 amino acids. As DNA, the CDR3 is TGTGCCAGTTATTCCAGGGTCGGCGGCCCCAATCAGCCCCAGCATTTT. This encodes CASYSRVGGPNQPQHF.

The table lists this clone with a few counts. The chain links TRBV7-9 to TRBJ2-3, with D unresolved. The V end was cut by 2 bases, the J end by 0 bases, with 3 bases between. Per the germline V gene, CDR1 is SEHNR and CDR2 is FQNEAQ (reference sequence). The CDR3 totals 13 residues. The CDR3 loop is CASSLSSTDTQYF. CDR3 DNA sequence: TGTGCCAGCAGCTTATCGAGCACAGATACGCAGTATTTT.

In its sample, this clone was seen a few times. Its ends do not fully match the called genes, so a read error is possible. The chain couples TRBV2 to TRBJ2-7, with a possible D match to TRBD2 (7 bases). CDR1 and CDR2 (germline): SNHLY, FYNNEI. The CDR3 is made up of 14 amino acids. The chain's CDR3 is CASRNTGLAELKDF. CDR3 nucleotides: TGTGCCAGCAGAAACACAGGGCTAGCGGAATTGAAGGACTTC.

The rearrangement joins TRBV11-2 to TRBJ2-3; the D is unclear. CDR3 size: 13 residues. Germline CDR1 SGHAT, CDR2 FQNNGV. The V and J ends lost 1 base and 6 bases respectively, with 8 bases between them. Here the CDR3 reads CASSLGAWDTQYF. CDR3 in DNA: TGTGCCAGCAGCTTAGGGGCGTGGGATACGCAGTATTTT.

The V call is TRBV5-1, the J call TRBJ2-1; 9 nucleotides line up with TRBD2. Germline V lookup: CDR1 SGHRS, CDR2 YFSETQ. V lost 2 bases, J lost 6 bases, and 3 bases stayed unmatched. The CDR3 extends over 14 amino acids. The CDR3 sequence: CASSFELAGNEQFF. In DNA, the CDR3 is TGCGCCAGCAGCTTTGAACTAGCGGGCAATGAGCAGTTCTTC. The full variable domain, its missing parts supplied by reference TRBV5-1 and TRBJ2-1, is KAGVTQTPRYLIKTRGQQVTLSCSPISGHRSVSWYQQTPGQGLQFLFEYFSETQRNKGNFPGRFSGRQFSNSRSEMNVSTLELGDSALYLCASSFELAGNEQFFGPGTRLTVL.

The rearrangement joins TRBV11-3 to TRBJ2-3; a possible D gene is TRBD2 (5 bases). Trimming shortened V by 4 bases and J by 2 bases, and 13 bases separated the two germline ends. Germline lookup yields CDR1 SGHNT and CDR2 YENEEA. The CDR3 extends over 15 amino acids. The CDR3 DNA follows: TGTGCCAGCAGCTACCGAGAGGGCCCCACAGATACGCAGTATTTT. It encodes CASSYREGPTDTQYF. The full variable domain, rest sourced from reference TRBV11-3 and TRBJ2-3, is EAGVVQSPRYKIIEKKQPVAFWCNPISGHNTLYWYLQNLGQGPELLIRYENEEAVDDSQLPKDRFSAERLKGVDSTLKIQPAELGDSAVYLCASSYREGPTDTQYFGPGTRLTVL.

The rearrangement uses TRBV11-3 and TRBJ1-1; D ambiguous. The CDR3 consists of 12 residues. From germline, CDR1 is SGHNT and CDR2 YENEEA. V was shortened by 5 bases and J by 3 bases, with 7 bases between the two germline ends. The CDR3 loop is CASSTADTEAFF. The DNA of the CDR3 is TGTGCCAGCAGCACGGCGGACACTGAAGCTTTCTTT.

The J gene is TRBJ2-5, the V gene TRBV6-2 or TRBV6-3; 12 bases are a match to TRBD2. Germline lookup yields CDR1 MNHEY and CDR2 SVGEGT. The CDR3 has 15 residues. V shed 5 bases and J 2 bases; nucleotides not matched to a gene: 3. CDR3 DNA: TGTGCCAGCAGTCGACTAGCGGGGGTACAAGAGACCCAGTACTTC. It yields the protein CASSRLAGVQETQYF.